The 5 T cell receptor beta chains reported below all come from one sample, sequenced in a study of CD8 T cells in Susac syndrome. RNA totalling about 0.45 to 1 ug underwent reverse transcription with random hexamers. TCRdb called the immunoSEQ multiplex PCR reads again in MiXCR, with one record for every CDR3 protein. The sample shows 150,000 to 200,000 distinct CDR3 sequences, about 94% of them seen only once. Sequenced: CD4+ T cells from PBMCs. The receptors here all came from a human donor in good health.

V and J are TRBV6-5 and TRBJ2-2; D may be TRBD1 or TRBD2 (6 bases each). This CDR3 comprises 17 residues. Per germline, CDR1 MNHEY and CDR2 SVGAGI. The V and J ends lost 3 bases and 0 bases respectively, with 14 bases between them. In DNA, the CDR3 is TGTGCCAGCAGTTATTCGGGGGCGTCATCGAACACCGGGGAGCTGTTTTTT. This translates into CASSYSGASSNTGELFF.

The V and J genes are TRBV7-9 and TRBJ1-1; TRBD1 might be the D (5 bases). Germline-derived CDR1 and CDR2 are SEHNR and FQNEAQ (reference sequence). The CDR3 consists of 15 residues. V was trimmed by 5 bases and J by 1 base, leaving 14 bases between them. Written as DNA, the CDR3 is TGTGCCAGCAGCCTAGGAGAGGGGTCGAACACTGAAGCTTTCTTT. Protein: CASSLGEGSNTEAFF.

The V call is TRBV5-1, the J call TRBJ2-7, with 13 bases fitting TRBD2. The junction had 8 bases not matched to a gene; V was cut back by 4 bases and J by 7 bases. The CDR3 is made up of 15 amino acids. The V gene's germline CDR1 is SGHRS and CDR2 YFSETQ. Written as DNA, the CDR3 is TGCGCCAGCAGCAACACCGGGACTAGCGGGACAGAGCAGTACTTC. Translating it yields CASSNTGTSGTEQYF.

This chain uses TRBV28 with TRBJ2-2; D tentatively fits TRBD1 or TRBD2 (7 bases each). Trimming took 1 base from V and 5 from J, leaving 20 bases between them. The CDR3 totals 18 residues. The V gene's germline CDR1 is MDHEN and CDR2 SYDVKM. CDR3 protein: CASSLLGGGQKKTGELFF. The CDR3 nucleotides are TGTGCCAGCAGTTTATTGGGCGGGGGACAGAAGAAAACCGGGGAGCTGTTTTTT.

Only one count was recorded for this clonotype. As DNA, the CDR3 is TGTGCCAGCAGTTTTAGGACAGGGGGCTCCTACGAGCAGTACTTC. It specifies CASSFRTGGSYEQYF. The chain has TRBV12-3 or TRBV12-4 and TRBJ2-7, with TRBD1 identical over 10 bases. V shed 3 bases and J 0 bases; nucleotides not matched to a gene: 2. The CDR3 has 15 residues.